A selection of T cell receptor beta chains follows, all from one sample in a study of T-cell reconstitution after alpha-beta-depleted transplantation in children. TCRdb re-called the PCR reads through MiXCR, storing one row per CDR3 protein. The sample lists about 420,000 distinct CDR3 sequences, around 15% occurring once. The specimen was PBMCs, mostly from graft donor cells, collected 360 days after TCRalphabeta/CD19-depleted stem cell transplant. The receptor source for this set is a boy younger than two who had a stem cell transplant for Wiskott-Aldrich syndrome, so the T cells may come from the graft donor. CDR3s include the opening cysteine and the closing phenylalanine or tryptophan. Each record gives: V gene, clone size, J gene, D gene, CDR3 protein, CDR3 DNA. D genes are given only for firm matches. Expanded clones are given a class, and other clones once, few, many or no size at all.

TRBV29-1	few	TRBJ2-3	-	CSVELDTQYF	TGCAGCGTTGAACTGGATACGCAGTATTTT
TRBV29-1	few	TRBJ2-3	-	CSVDGLTGTDTQYF	TGCAGCGTTGATGGATTGACAGGCACAGATACGCAGTATTTT
TRBV12-3/TRBV12-4	-	TRBJ2-7	TRBD1	CASSPRGLTYEQYF	TGTGCCAGCAGCCCCAGGGGGCTGACCTACGAGCAGTACTTC
TRBV7-2	few	TRBJ2-1	-	CASSLRGALLGYNEQFF	TGTGCCAGCAGCTTAAGGGGGGCCCTCCTGGGTTACAATGAGCAGTTCTTC
TRBV15	few	TRBJ2-7	-	CATSREAGSSYEQYF	TGTGCCACCAGCAGAGAGGCCGGGAGTTCCTACGAGCAGTACTTC
TRBV10-3	many	TRBJ2-5	-	CAISAGETQYF	TGTGCCATCAGTGCGGGGGAGACCCAGTACTTC
TRBV30	few	TRBJ1-5	TRBD1	CAWRTGEGPQHF	TGTGCCTGGAGAACAGGGGAAGGGCCCCAGCATTTT
TRBV27	few	TRBJ2-7	TRBD1	CASSLKVSDRGYEQYF	TGTGCCAGCAGTTTAAAAGTTTCGGACAGGGGCTACGAGCAGTACTTC
TRBV7-2	-	TRBJ2-7	TRBD2	CASSARPGLEYYEQYF	TGTGCCAGCAGCGCCCGACCGGGACTAGAATACTACGAGCAGTACTTC
TRBV6-4	-	TRBJ2-3	-	CASSRASGTDTQYF	TGTGCCAGCAGTCGAGCGTCAGGCACAGATACGCAGTATTTT
TRBV10-3	many	TRBJ2-2	-	CAISNRPGELFF	TGTGCCATCAGCAACAGGCCCGGGGAGCTGTTTTTT
TRBV18	-	TRBJ2-5	-	CASSPLGSVETQYF	TGTGCCAGCTCACCGCTGGGGAGCGTAGAGACCCAGTACTTC
TRBV10-1	-	TRBJ2-3	-	CASSESIRGGGITDTQYF	TGCGCCAGCAGTGAGTCGATCCGAGGCGGGGGCATCACAGATACGCAGTATTTT
TRBV3-1	-	TRBJ2-5	-	CASSLRKALAETQYF	TGTGCCAGCAGCCTCCGTAAAGCCCTTGCAGAGACCCAGTACTTC
TRBV7-8	few	TRBJ1-2	-	CASSWNVILNGYTF	TGTGCCAGCAGCTGGAATGTGATCCTCAATGGCTACACCTTC
TRBV12-3/TRBV12-4	-	TRBJ2-5	-	CASSRPRGETQYF	TGTGCCAGCAGCCGCCCTAGGGGAGAGACCCAGTACTTC
TRBV5-1	-	TRBJ2-3	-	CASSLAGFADTDTQYF	TGCGCCAGCAGCTTGGCAGGGTTTGCGGACACAGATACGCAGTATTTT
TRBV5-1	few	TRBJ2-1	TRBD1	CASSLTGEGFEQFF	TGCGCCAGCAGCTTGACAGGGGAAGGGTTTGAGCAGTTCTTC
TRBV10-3	-	TRBJ1-2	TRBD1	CAIRGDRPYGYTF	TGTGCCATCAGGGGGGACAGGCCCTATGGCTACACCTTC
TRBV29-1	-	TRBJ2-1	TRBD2	CSVPGGGTSGTIRYNEQSF	TGCAGCGTCCCCGGGGGTGGGACTAGCGGGACGATAAGGTACAATGAGCAGTCCTTC
TRBV12-3/TRBV12-4	-	TRBJ1-6	-	CASSPGASNSPLHF	TGTGCCAGCAGTCCAGGGGCCTCGAATTCACCCCTCCACTTT
TRBV2	few	TRBJ2-5	TRBD1	CASSVGTAKTQYF	TGTGCCAGCAGTGTCGGGACAGCCAAGACCCAGTACTTC
TRBV20-1	-	TRBJ2-6	TRBD1	CSARDRGSGANVLTF	TGCAGTGCTCGGGACAGGGGGTCTGGGGCCAACGTCCTGACTTTC
TRBV10-3	-	TRBJ2-7	-	CAISERLTLTYEQYF	TGTGCCATCAGTGAACGTTTGACACTGACCTACGAGCAGTACTTC
TRBV5-1	-	TRBJ1-5	-	CASSLSPVEIGNQPQHF	TGCGCCAGCAGCTTGTCACCTGTGGAAATCGGCAATCAGCCCCAGCATTTT
TRBV5-1	-	TRBJ2-7	-	CASSLGLREPPYEQYF	TGCGCCAGCAGCTTGGGGCTCAGGGAACCCCCCTACGAGCAGTACTTC
TRBV11-2	-	TRBJ2-1	-	CASSLEGGRRAF	TGTGCCAGCAGCTTAGAGGGAGGTAGGCGGGCCTTC
TRBV4-1	-	TRBJ1-3	-	CASSQDIVGPHSGNTIYF	TGCGCCAGCAGCCAAGATATAGTAGGGCCGCACTCTGGAAACACCATATATTTT
TRBV12-3/TRBV12-4	-	TRBJ2-7	-	CASSRTGTTYEQYF	TGTGCCAGCAGTAGGACAGGGACTACCTACGAGCAGTACTTC